Below, one T cell receptor (beta chain) is given with its context. This receptor's antigen is unknown. No much larger clone exists at a distance of one base, and base qualities are not known. The data were taken from a study of OX40 agonist ivuxolimab in advanced cancers. For context, the study as a whole: Ivuxolimab, which targeted the costimulatory receptor OX40 (CD134), was an agonistic, fully human IgG2 monoclonal antibody. The point of sequencing TCRbeta in the periphery was to test whether ivuxolimab changed TCR sequence diversity and drove clonal T-cell expansion. Intravenous ivuxolimab was administered to patients every 2 weeks at six dose levels: 0.01, 0.1, 0.3, 1.5, 3 and 10 mg/kg. In the dose-escalation cohort, approximately 80% of patients were male, and the mean age was 60 years with a range of about 23 to 79. The paper describes the monotherapy dose-escalation part (N = 52 patients) of the phase I trial of ivuxolimab. Prior anti-PD-1, anti-PD-L1 or anti-CTLA-4 therapy was permitted, and 40% of dose-escalation patients had received checkpoint inhibitors. Among the roughly 50 dose-escalation patients, some 20 had hepatocellular carcinoma, approximately 15 melanoma, 9 renal cell carcinoma and 9 head and neck cancer. Partial responses were achieved by three dose-escalation patients, of whom one had hepatocellular carcinoma and two had cutaneous melanoma. Findings and caveats that apply to the study as a whole: Low levels of normalized T-cell clonal expansion were also seen in some nonresponding patients. The antigen specificity of the peripheral T cells that underwent clonal expansion was not determined. At doses of 0.1 to 3.0 mg/kg, clonal expansion of both CD4+ and CD8+ blood T cells was observed from baseline to week 6. In the 0.1-3.0 mg/kg groups, partial responders had among the lowest normalized peripheral clonal expansion, particularly in CD8+ T cells. On average, CD8+ T cells showed more expanded clones than CD4+ T cells after ivuxolimab.

Genomic DNA was isolated from the sorted cells so that the TCRbeta CDR3 region could be sequenced. The immunoSEQ Assay was used to sequence the TCRbeta CDR3 regions. TCRdb retrieved this table from immuneACCESS and kept in-frame rearrangements only. Not all clones are present; in checked studies, unresolved V genes account for under half, and no reason is known for the remainder. This sample comprises 50,000 to 80,000 clones, 70% to 90% of them detected only once. The top ten clones comprise roughly 9.8% of the sample. From the germline V gene, CDR1 is SGHAT and CDR2 is FQNNGV. The junction carries 23 bases between V and J, which are trimmed by 8 bases and 4 bases respectively. The CDR3 starts with the cysteine, ends with the phenylalanine, and has 16 residues. The DNA shown is the 48-base CDR3, in frame from base 1. Patients with autoimmune disease history or receiving systemic immunosuppression were excluded from the trial. Peripheral blood for TCR sequencing was collected from all dose cohorts at baseline, on cycle 4 day 1, and on cycle 7 day 1. The samples were drawn from a first-in-human, open-label, multicenter phase I dose-escalation trial of ivuxolimab. Adults with locally advanced or metastatic melanoma, renal cell carcinoma, hepatocellular carcinoma or head and neck squamous cell carcinoma were enrolled in the trial. CD4+ and CD8+ T cells were sorted separately from peripheral blood before TCR sequencing.

Sample: CD4+ or CD8+ T cells sorted from blood, taken in a trial of the OX40 agonist ivuxolimab. Recombination joined TRBV11-2 with TRBJ1-2, and perhaps TRBD1 as D gene, on 5 matching bases. The TCR sequence derives from an adult with an advanced solid tumor such as melanoma, head and neck, liver or kidney cancer. The encoded CDR3 is CASAPRGGGAAYGYTF. The DNA sequence reads TGTGCCAGCGCCCCAAGAGGTGGAGGGGCGGCCTATGGCTACACCTTC.